The T cell receptor beta chain described here comes from a study of blood T cells in healthy people across ages. This clonotype was seen a few times. Then a second PCR, running roughly 6 to 11 cycles, was carried out with a sample-barcoded 5' primer and a J-beta primer mix. One entry per CDR3 protein, called by TCRdb with MiXCR from the 5' RACE reads. Of some 640,000 distinct CDR3 sequences listed, about half are singletons. The germline V and J ends were trimmed by 11 bases and 7 bases, with 14 bases remaining between them. The CDR3 covers 11 residues. Germline-derived CDR1 and CDR2 are SGHAT and FQNNGV.

This receptor was obtained from a woman between 55 and 75 years old in good health. Sequenced sample: blood. This sequence joins TRBV11-2 and TRBJ1-1; unclear D gene. The DNA of the CDR3 is TGTGCCTCCGGGATAACAATTGAAGCTTTCTTT. Protein product: CASGITIEAFF.